Listed below are T cell receptor beta chains from one sample, sequenced in a study of graft-versus-host responses after intestinal transplantation. TCRdb's table, derived via immunoSEQ multiplex PCR, lists solely in-frame clones and lacks some. The sample has tens of thousands of clones, approximately 88% seen once. What these receptors recognize is not known. Material: unstimulated CD8+ T cells sorted from spleen or lymph node cells, obtained before intestinal transplant. Receptors were obtained from a human donor who received an intestinal transplant. Each CDR3 is given with its conserved first and last residue. The order of the fields is J gene, D gene, clone size, V gene, CDR3 protein, CDR3 DNA. A D gene is named only where the DNA matches it firmly. Expanded clones get a size class; other rows say once, few or many, or leave the size out.

j_call: TRBJ1-1
d_call: -
clone_size: -
v_call: TRBV5-6
cdr3_aa: CASTQIGAVNTEAFF
cdr3_nt: TGTGCCAGCACCCAGATAGGGGCTGTGAACACTGAAGCTTTCTTT

j_call: TRBJ2-5
d_call: -
clone_size: -
v_call: TRBV27
cdr3_aa: CASSFTSVETQYF
cdr3_nt: TGTGCCAGCAGTTTCACCTCAGTGGAGACCCAGTACTTC

j_call: TRBJ2-7
d_call: -
clone_size: once
v_call: TRBV9
cdr3_aa: CASSVEDRGYEQYF
cdr3_nt: TGTGCCAGCAGCGTAGAAGACAGAGGCTACGAGCAGTACTTC

j_call: TRBJ2-7
d_call: TRBD1
clone_size: -
v_call: TRBV6-1
cdr3_aa: CASSDPRETGDSYEQYF
cdr3_nt: TGTGCCAGCAGTGACCCAAGGGAAACAGGGGATAGCTACGAGCAGTACTTC

j_call: TRBJ2-1
d_call: TRBD2
clone_size: -
v_call: TRBV27
cdr3_aa: CASRGGSTYNEQFF
cdr3_nt: TGTGCCAGCAGAGGCGGGAGTACGTACAATGAGCAGTTCTTC

j_call: TRBJ2-1
d_call: -
clone_size: -
v_call: TRBV11-2
cdr3_aa: CASSFFGDEQFF
cdr3_nt: TGTGCCAGCAGCTTTTTCGGGGATGAGCAGTTCTTC

j_call: TRBJ2-7
d_call: TRBD2
clone_size: -
v_call: TRBV2
cdr3_aa: CASSIPQAGEQYF
cdr3_nt: TGTGCCAGCAGTATACCTCAAGCGGGGGAGCAGTACTTC

j_call: TRBJ2-1
d_call: -
clone_size: -
v_call: TRBV2
cdr3_aa: CASSGGLSVNEQFF
cdr3_nt: TGTGCCAGCAGTGGAGGGTTGTCGGTCAATGAGCAGTTCTTC

j_call: TRBJ2-1
d_call: TRBD2
clone_size: -
v_call: TRBV4-1
cdr3_aa: CASSQVKLAGRDEQFF
cdr3_nt: TGCGCCAGCAGCCAAGTAAAACTAGCGGGACGGGATGAGCAGTTCTTC

j_call: TRBJ2-5
d_call: TRBD1
clone_size: -
v_call: TRBV5-1
cdr3_aa: CASSSPGQGQETQYF
cdr3_nt: TGCGCCAGCAGCTCTCCGGGACAGGGACAAGAGACCCAGTACTTC

j_call: TRBJ2-7
d_call: -
clone_size: -
v_call: TRBV10-2
cdr3_aa: CASSEGRYSYEQYF
cdr3_nt: TGCGCCAGCAGTGAGGGCAGATACTCCTACGAGCAGTACTTC